The 16 T cell receptor beta chains reported below all come from one sample, sequenced in a study of human T cells and chemical hapten exposure. Time point specified: pre-sensitization, week 0. As for treatment: therapeutic diphenylcyclopropenone sensitization with weekly scalp DPC. Using its own MiXCR run on the RACE reads, TCRdb lists one record per CDR3 protein. The table shows approximately 100,000 distinct CDR3 sequences, with more than 10% occurring only once. Sample: whole blood, taken in connection with sensitization to the hapten diphenylcyclopropenone (DPC). The receptor set was obtained from a woman aged 45-60 years with alopecia areata. Some clones in this sample may be carry-over from other donors' samples.

V usage is TRBV2 and J usage is TRBJ2-3, with 7 positions matching TRBD2. After removal of 7 bases from V and 3 bases from J, the junction contained 7 bases not matched to a gene. From germline, CDR1 is SNHLY and CDR2 FYNNEI. The CDR3 runs to 14 residues. The DNA for the CDR3 is TGTGCCAGCACGAGACTAGCCCCGACAGATACGCAGTATTTT. It codes for CASTRLAPTDTQYF. The full variable domain, its missing parts supplied by reference TRBV2 and TRBJ2-3, is EPEVTQTPSHQVTQMGQEVILRCVPISNHLYFYWYRQILGQKVEFLVSFYNNEISEKSEIFDDQFSVERPDGSNFTLKIRSTKLEDSAMYFCASTRLAPTDTQYFGPGTRLTVL.

The chain has TRBV2 and TRBJ2-2; D is unresolved. The CDR3 consists of 14 residues. Germline V gene lookup returns CDR1 SNHLY and CDR2 FYNNEI. V shed 1 base and J shed 3 bases, with 6 bases lying between them. In DNA form, the CDR3 reads TGTGCCAGCAGTGAAGTGTGGCACACCGGGGAGCTGTTTTTT. Translating it yields CASSEVWHTGELFF. The entire variable domain, with the rest obtained from reference TRBV2 and TRBJ2-2, is as follows: EPEVTQTPSHQVTQMGQEVILRCVPISNHLYFYWYRQILGQKVEFLVSFYNNEISEKSEIFDDQFSVERPDGSNFTLKIRSTKLEDSAMYFCASSEVWHTGELFFGEGSRLTVL.

The sample holds a few counts of this clonotype. The chain couples TRBV5-1 to TRBJ1-6; possible D gene TRBD1, 6 bases. This CDR3 is built from 15 residues. V was pared by 0 bases and J by 3 bases, with 7 bases between. The germline gives CDR1 SGHRS, CDR2 YFSETQ. DNA for the CDR3: TGCGCCAGCAGCTTGGGGACAGTCTATAATTCACCCCTCCACTTT. This sequence encodes CASSLGTVYNSPLHF.

In this sample, this clonotype turned up many times. J is TRBJ1-4 and V is TRBV20-1; D unresolved. In germline, CDR1 is DFQATT, CDR2 SNEGSKA (reference sequence). V gave up 0 bases and J gave up 3 bases, with 14 bases separating them. CDR3 length: 16 residues. CDR3 loop: CSARDPTGSANEKLFF. CDR3 DNA: TGCAGTGCTAGAGATCCGACCGGGAGTGCTAATGAAAAACTGTTTTTT.

This clonotype turned up a few times. The chain links TRBV7-2 to TRBJ1-1, with D possibly TRBD1 on 6 matching bases. Germline loops: CDR1 SGHTA, CDR2 FQGNSA. The CDR3 has 15 residues. The V and J ends lost 5 bases and 1 base respectively, with 14 bases between them. CDR3 DNA sequence: TGTGCCAGCAGCGTAAGGGGGGCTCCGAACACTGAAGCTTTCTTT. It translates to CASSVRGAPNTEAFF.

Ten or more counts support this clonotype. V is TRBV11-2 and J is TRBJ2-7; 9 bases fit TRBD1. Germline trimming cut 2 bases from V and 2 bases from J; bases unmatched to any gene: 4. The germline CDR1 and CDR2 sequences are SGHAT and FQNNGV. The CDR3 runs 15 residues. The CDR3 sequence is CASSLTGTGPYEQYF. CDR3 bases: TGTGCCAGCAGCTTAACGGGGACAGGGCCCTACGAGCAGTACTTC. Variable domain in full (rest from reference TRBV11-2 and TRBJ2-7): EAGVAQSPRYKIIEKRQSVAFWCNPISGHATLYWYQQILGQGPKLLIQFQNNGVVDDSQLPKDRFSAERLKGVDSTLKIQPAKLEDSAVYLCASSLTGTGPYEQYFGPGTRLTVT.

This clonotype showed up many times. This chain uses TRBV20-1 with TRBJ1-5; D gene unclear. V lost 0 bases and J 4 bases, leaving 19 bases between the germline ends. Germline V gene lookup returns CDR1 DFQATT and CDR2 SNEGSKA (reference sequence). There are 17 residues in the CDR3. The CDR3 loop reads CSARDQVWLPSNQPQHF. The CDR3 region has the DNA TGCAGTGCTAGAGATCAGGTGTGGCTGCCCAGTAATCAGCCCCAGCATTTT.

The chain is built from TRBV15 and TRBJ2-3, with TRBD2 matching 7 bases. V trimming: 6 bases; J trimming: 1 base; junction bases outside the gene matches: 1. Germline V CDR1 and CDR2: LNHNV, YYDKDF (reference sequence). The CDR3 is 13 residues long. The CDR3 is CATRGGGTDTQYF. The CDR3 coding sequence is TGTGCCACCAGGGGGGGGGGCACAGATACGCAGTATTTT.

This clonotype has a handful of counts. This chain joins TRBV20-1 and TRBJ2-7; D perhaps matches TRBD2 (6 bases). The germline CDR1 and CDR2 sequences are DFQATT and SNEGSKA (reference sequence). The V and J ends lost 1 base and 4 bases respectively, with 11 bases between them. CDR3 length: 13 amino acids. As DNA, the CDR3 is TGCAGTGCTAGAGCGAATAGCGGATACGAGCAGTACTTC. It specifies CSARANSGYEQYF.

The chain combines TRBV29-1 with TRBJ2-7; the match to TRBD1 covers 11 bases. Trimming cost V 7 bases and J 5 bases; bases outside gene matches: 4. The CDR3 loop spans 12 amino acids. Germline CDR1 reads SQVTM; CDR2 reads ANQGSEA. The DNA of the CDR3 is TGCAGCGCTGGGACAGGGGGGAACGAGCAGTACTTC. Its protein is CSAGTGGNEQYF.

A note on this clonotype: A junction boundary mismatches the germline segment, possibly from a read error. The chain carries TRBV12-3 or TRBV12-4 and TRBJ2-2; TRBD2 matches 12 bases. The CDR3 is 16 residues long. CDR3 bases: TGTGCCAGCAGCCGACTAGCGGGGGCCCAGACCGGGGAGCAGTTTTTT. Its protein is CASSRLAGAQTGEQFF.

This clonotype came up a few times. This rearrangement joins TRBV19 to TRBJ2-3; TRBD1 matches at 12 bases. Per germline, CDR1 LNHDA and CDR2 SQIVND (reference sequence). V lost 5 bases to trimming and J lost 5 bases; unmatched junction nucleotides: 11. The CDR3 has 17 residues. The CDR3 DNA reads as TGTGCCAGTAGTCCTTTCCGGGACAGGGGGCAAGGAGATACGCAGTATTTT. This sequence encodes CASSPFRDRGQGDTQYF.

V is TRBV7-6 and J is TRBJ1-5; D is possibly TRBD1 (6 bases). Germline V lookup: CDR1 SGHVS, CDR2 FNYEAQ. The CDR3 sequence is 15 residues long. V was clipped by 2 bases and J by 4 bases, with 12 bases between them. The DNA of the CDR3 is TGTGCCAGCAGCTTAAGTATAGGGGGGAATCAGCCCCAGCATTTT. The encoded protein is CASSLSIGGNQPQHF.

The CDR3 loop reads CASSPREGRGNQPQHF. As DNA, the CDR3 is TGTGCCAGCTCACCCAGGGAGGGAAGGGGCAATCAGCCCCAGCATTTT. The chain couples TRBV18 to TRBJ1-5; a possible D gene is TRBD1 (5 bases). Trimming removed 3 bases from V and 2 bases from J, with 14 bases in between. Per the germline V gene, CDR1 is KGHSH and CDR2 is LQKENI. This CDR3 is 16 amino acids long. The whole variable domain, filled in from reference TRBV18 and TRBJ1-5, reads NAGVMQNPRHLVRRRGQEARLRCSPMKGHSHVYWYRQLPEEGLKFMVYLQKENIIDESGMPKERFSAEFPKEGPSILRIQQVVRGDSAAYFCASSPREGRGNQPQHFGDGTRLSIL.

The table lists this clonotype with many counts. The V gene is TRBV4-2, the J gene TRBJ2-3, with D possibly being TRBD2 (7 bases). Per the germline V gene, CDR1 is LGHNA and CDR2 is YNFKEQ. This CDR3 has 14 amino acids. Trimming left V 8 bases short and J 4 bases short, with 16 bases between. CDR3 nucleotides: TGTGCCAGCCGAGGGGGGGGCAGGGCAGATACGCAGTATTTT. Protein sequence: CASRGGGRADTQYF.

This clonotype was detected ten times or more. The chain joins TRBV28 to TRBJ2-5, with D perhaps TRBD2 (6 bases). Germline assignment: CDR1 MDHEN and CDR2 SYDVKM. V shed 5 bases and J shed 5 bases, with 9 bases lying between them. This CDR3 is 12 amino acids long. The CDR3 reads CASSGTWETQYF. Written as DNA, the CDR3 is TGTGCCAGCAGTGGGACTTGGGAGACCCAGTACTTC. Full variable domain (outside the CDR3, taken from reference TRBV28 and TRBJ2-5): DVKVTQSSRYLVKRTGEKVFLECVQDMDHENMFWYRQDPGLGLRLIYFSYDVKMKEKGDIPEGYSVSREKKERFSLILESASTNQTSMYLCASSGTWETQYFGPGTRLLVL.